These 3 T cell receptor beta chains share one sample of origin, sequenced in a study of T cell clonality in common variable immunodeficiency. Produced via immunoSEQ multiplex PCR; TCRdb's table is partial and in-frame only. The sample is made up of more than 35,000 clones, none counted only once. The specimen sequenced was peripheral blood mononuclear cells. Source of these receptors: a person aged 18 to 70 in good health.

This clone was seen ten or more times. The read is 3 residues too short to cover the CDR3 end, so that end is filled in from the germline J gene. The chain combines TRBV5-1 with TRBJ2-3, with TRBD2 identical over 9 bases. In germline, CDR1 is SGHRS, CDR2 YFSETQ. V shed 4 bases and J 2 bases; nucleotides not matched to a gene: 5. CDR3 length equals 15 residues. The covered CDR3 bases are TGCGCCAGCAGCCCGAGGACTAGCGACACAGATACG. This translates into CASSPRTSDTDT. The complete CDR3 protein is CASSPRTSDTDTQYF.

Many counts were recorded for this clone. Read data end 3 residues before the CDR3 end; the end is taken from the germline J gene. The chain uses TRBV18 and TRBJ2-1; 14 bases line up with TRBD2. The CDR3 has 17 amino acids. CDR1 is KGHSH, CDR2 LQKENI, per germline. Trimming cost V 4 bases and J 9 bases; bases outside gene matches: 11. The CDR3 is CASSQGWTSGRPPEQFF. The covered CDR3 bases are TGTGCCAGCTCACAGGGGTGGACTAGCGGGAGGCCTCCTGAG.

This clone was seen many times. The read is 3 residues too short to cover the CDR3 end, so that end is filled in from the germline J gene. The chain joins TRBV20-1 to TRBJ2-2, with a tentative D call TRBD2 (5 bases). The CDR3 runs 12 residues. Germline CDR1 and CDR2: DFQATT and SNEGSKA (reference sequence). Trimming cost V 6 bases and J 6 bases, with 11 bases left between them. The chain's CDR3 is CSARSSPGELFF. The DNA read from the CDR3 is TGCAGTGCCAGGTCTAGCCCCGGGGAG.